Listed below are T cell receptor beta chains from one sample, sequenced in a study of shared clonotypes between healthy human individuals. The assay was immunoSEQ multiplex PCR, and TCRdb's table has in-frame clones only and misses some. Seen here are over a million clones, around 98% observed once, and the top ten hold about 0.42%. The sample taken for sequencing was naive CD4+ T cells sorted from blood. The receptors were sampled from a young man in good health. Both conserved end residues are part of each CDR3. Fields, in order: clone size, V gene, J gene, D gene, CDR3 DNA, CDR3 protein. D genes are given only for firm matches. The size of a clone is reported for some rows only, either as once, few or many, or as a class for expanded clones.

>.|TRBV5-1|TRBJ2-3|TRBD2
TGCGCCAGCAGCCTAACTAGCGGGAGGGTGGGCACAGATACGCAGTATTTT
CASSLTSGRVGTDTQYF
>.|TRBV5-1|TRBJ2-1|TRBD2
TGCGCCAGCAGCCCCATGGGAGGTTCTAGCGGGGTTAACAATGAGCAGTTCTTC
CASSPMGGSSGVNNEQFF
>.|TRBV5-1|TRBJ2-3|TRBD2
TGCGCCAGCAGCTTGGAGGGCGGGAGGGCCCCAGATACGCAGTATTTT
CASSLEGGRAPDTQYF
>.|TRBV10-3|TRBJ2-7|.
TGTGCCATCATGATGTACACGGCAGGGGGGATCCACGAGCAGTACTTC
CAIMMYTAGGIHEQYF
>.|TRBV27|TRBJ1-5|TRBD1
TGTGCCAGCAGTTTAGGCCCGACAGGGGCGGAGCCCCAGCATTTT
CASSLGPTGAEPQHF
>.|TRBV7-3|TRBJ2-1|TRBD1
TGTGCCAGCAGCCTAACCGGGACAGTCCTCTACAATGAGCAGTTCTTC
CASSLTGTVLYNEQFF
>.|TRBV5-6|TRBJ2-7|.
TGTGCCAGCAGCTTTGACAGGTCCTACGAGCAGTACTTC
CASSFDRSYEQYF
>.|TRBV2|TRBJ2-1|TRBD2
TGTGCCAGCAGCCCGGGACTAGCGGGATCGGGGCAGTTCTTC
CASSPGLAGSGQFF
>.|TRBV5-4|TRBJ2-4|TRBD1
TGTGCCAGCAGAAAGACAGGGGGGGTAGCCAAAAACATTCAGTACTTC
CASRKTGGVAKNIQYF
>.|TRBV7-9|TRBJ2-3|TRBD1
TGTGCCAGCAGCTACGCCTCAGGGGGCCCAGATACGCAGTATTTT
CASSYASGGPDTQYF
>.|TRBV25-1|TRBJ1-1|.
TGTGCCAGCAGTGATCGACAGGCGAACACTGAAGCTTTCTTT
CASSDRQANTEAFF
>.|TRBV28|TRBJ1-2|.
TGTGCCAGCAGTTTATCACGACGGCCCCCTTATGGCTACACCTTC
CASSLSRRPPYGYTF
>.|TRBV6-5|TRBJ2-1|.
TGTGCCAGCAGTTACTTGCCGTTCTCCTACAATGAGCAGTTCTTC
CASSYLPFSYNEQFF
>.|TRBV27|TRBJ1-5|TRBD1
TGTGCCAGCAGCCCGGGACAGGGCGGTCAGCCCCAGCATTTT
CASSPGQGGQPQHF
>.|TRBV5-4|TRBJ2-5|TRBD1
TGTGCCAGCAGCGACCCGGGACAGGGGGCGGGGGAGACCCAGTACTTC
CASSDPGQGAGETQYF
>.|TRBV9|TRBJ2-3|TRBD2
TGTGCCAGCAGCGTAGATCCCAGCGGGAGGGCCCCAGATACGCAGTATTTT
CASSVDPSGRAPDTQYF
>.|TRBV28|TRBJ2-7|.
TGTGCCAGCAGTTTACGACAGGCCTCCTACGAGCAGTACTTC
CASSLRQASYEQYF
>once|TRBV18|TRBJ2-7|TRBD1
TGTGCCAGCTCACCGCAGGGGGAAGAGCAGTACTTC
CASSPQGEEQYF
>.|TRBV5-1|TRBJ2-5|TRBD2
TGCGCCAGCAGCTTGGCCGGGGGGGTAGGCCAAGAGACCCAGTACTTC
CASSLAGGVGQETQYF
>.|TRBV10-1|TRBJ1-1|.
TGCGCCAGCAGTGCGGGCAGGGATTACACTGAAGCTTTCTTT
CASSAGRDYTEAFF
>.|TRBV7-2|TRBJ2-1|.
TGTGCCAGCAGCTTAGGAACAGGGATCTACAATGAGCAGTTCTTC
CASSLGTGIYNEQFF
>few|TRBV28|TRBJ2-7|.
TGTGCCAGCAGTTTACCCGCGACCAACCACGAGCAGTACTTC
CASSLPATNHEQYF
>.|TRBV28|TRBJ2-1|TRBD2
TGTGCCAGCAGTGCTCCTAGCGGGAGATCCTACAATGAGCAGTTCTTC
CASSAPSGRSYNEQFF
>.|TRBV6-1|TRBJ1-2|.
TGTGCCAGCAGTGAGTCAGACAGAGCTAACTATGGCTACACCTTC
CASSESDRANYGYTF
>.|TRBV18|TRBJ2-7|.
TGTGCCAGCTCACCACCATTGGGCCGGGACTTAGATCAATGGCAGTACTTC
CASSPPLGRDLDQWQYF
>.|TRBV19|TRBJ2-1|.
TGTGCCAGTAGGGGACTGTTTGCGTCCCATGAGCAGTTCTTC
CASRGLFASHEQFF
>.|TRBV28|TRBJ2-5|TRBD2
TGTGCCAGCAGTTTATCCGGCGGGAGGAGTCGTGAGACCCAGTACTTC
CASSLSGGRSRETQYF
>.|TRBV18|TRBJ2-1|.
TGTGCCAGCTCACCACGCGTCATTTCGAGGCCCGATGAGCAGTTCTTC
CASSPRVISRPDEQFF
>.|TRBV5-1|TRBJ1-4|.
TGCGCCAGCAGCTTGGACGCAGTGGCAGGGGAAGATGAAAAACTGTTTTTT
CASSLDAVAGEDEKLFF